The clone carrying this T cell receptor (beta chain) was detected a few times. From the RT-PCR reads, TCRdb called clonotypes with MiXCR, one entry per CDR3 protein. Among about 700,000 distinct CDR3 sequences, about 15% were seen once, and the ten largest hold 5.5% to 7%. The data stem from a study of response to subunit inactivated influenza vaccine. The CDR3 sequence is 15 residues long. Looked up from germline, CDR1 is SGHKS and CDR2 is YYEKEE (reference sequence). After removal of 4 bases from V and 4 bases from J, the junction contained 7 bases not matched to a gene. The input for sequencing was PBMCs from blood, taken around 14 days before vaccination. The receptor comes from a man between 45 and 60 years old who received an inactivated influenza vaccine. The J gene is TRBJ2-1, the V gene TRBV5-5, with TRBD1 matching over 8 bases. CDR3 bases: TGTGCCAGCAGCCTAGGACAGGGCCAATACAATGAGCAGTTCTTC. Residues: CASSLGQGQYNEQFF.